This T cell receptor (beta chain) is from a study of OX40 agonist ivuxolimab in advanced cancers. Sequencing used immunoSEQ multiplex PCR; TCRdb keeps in-frame clones, though not all of them. The sample carries about 50,000 clones, roughly nine tenths recorded once. Germline V gives CDR1 MNHEY, CDR2 SMNVEV (reference sequence). The CDR3 covers 15 residues. Between the trimmed V and J ends, which lost 1 base and 8 bases, there was a span of 15 bases. The genes are TRBV27 and TRBJ2-1, with D possibly matching TRBD1 (6 bases). The source was CD4+ or CD8+ T cells sorted from blood, collected in a trial of the OX40 agonist ivuxolimab. This receptor was obtained from an adult with an advanced solid tumor such as melanoma, head and neck, liver or kidney cancer. CDR3 nucleotide sequence: TGTGCCAGCAGTTTATTTCTATCCAGGGGCCATGAGCAGTTCTTC. Translation: CASSLFLSRGHEQFF.